The 9 T cell receptor beta chains listed next were all sequenced from one sample in a study of regulatory T cells in long-lasting Graves disease. The time point: newly diagnosed GD, antithyroid drugs for less than 3 months. There was RNA extracted from PBMCs, and the TCR library was made from it. Assembly of TCR beta libraries relied on iRepertoire HTBI primers together with Arm-PCR of CDR3 regions. TCRdb reprocessed the multiplex PCR reads with MiXCR, giving one entry per CDR3 protein. The sample records roughly 420,000 distinct CDR3 sequences, roughly 15% being singletons. Another study also made use of these data, one on T cells in Graves' hyperthyroidism and ophthalmopathy.

The specimen was peripheral blood mononuclear cells (PBMCs), collected at new diagnosis, from a patient treated with antithyroid drugs. Receptors were obtained from a woman aged 25 to 45 with Graves disease.

This clonotype occurred many times. The rearrangement joins TRBV7-9 to TRBJ2-3, with TRBD1 matching 9 bases. The CDR3 extends over 16 amino acids. Looked up from germline, CDR1 is SEHNR and CDR2 is FQNEAQ (reference sequence). The V gene end was trimmed by 5 bases and the J gene end by 3 bases; junction bases not matched to a gene: 9. The CDR3 protein is CASSRGDRAGTDTQYF. CDR3 nucleotides: TGTGCCAGCAGCCGCGGGGACAGGGCGGGAACAGATACGCAGTATTTT.

This clonotype was seen ten or more times. The V call is TRBV3-1, the J call TRBJ1-1, with 8 bases lining up with TRBD1. The ends lost 0 bases at V and 7 bases at J; junction bases unmatched: 7. This CDR3 comprises 15 residues. Looked up from germline, CDR1 is LGHDT and CDR2 is YNNKEL (reference sequence). The CDR3 region is CASSQEGQGGGEAFF. CDR3 coding DNA: TGTGCCAGCAGCCAAGAAGGACAGGGAGGCGGTGAAGCTTTCTTT. The full variable domain, rest sourced from reference TRBV3-1 and TRBJ1-1, is DTAVSQTPKYLVTQMGNDKSIKCEQNLGHDTMYWYKQDSKKFLKIMFSYNNKELIINETVPNRFSPKSPDKAHLNLHINSLELGDSAVYFCASSQEGQGGGEAFFGQGTRLTVV.

About this clonotype: A much bigger clone sits one base away, suggesting this may be a read error. J is TRBJ2-1 and V is TRBV3-1; no firm D call. CDR1 is LGHDT and CDR2 is YNNKEL in the germline V gene (reference sequence). This CDR3 contains 14 residues. V lost 3 bases and J 10 bases, leaving 16 bases between the germline ends. Here the CDR3 reads CASSHTLPSYEQFF. The CDR3 DNA is TGTGCCAGCAGCCATACATTACCGTCCTACGAGCAGTTCTTC.

This clonotype was counted many times. The gene calls are TRBV27 and TRBJ1-1; maybe TRBD1 (6 bases). V gave up 0 bases and J gave up 8 bases, with 10 bases separating them. The CDR3 is 13 residues long. In germline, CDR1 is MNHEY, CDR2 SMNVEV (reference sequence). The CDR3, as DNA: TGTGCCAGCAGTTTATCTGTAACAGGGGAAGCTTTCTTT. Translation: CASSLSVTGEAFF.

This clonotype was observed many times. The chain has TRBV28 and TRBJ2-1; 10 bases fit TRBD2. V shed 5 bases, J shed 2 bases, and the junction held 12 bases outside the gene matches. The germline V gene has CDR1 MDHEN and CDR2 SYDVKM. The CDR3 spans 18 residues. The CDR3 is CASSPPYGTSVTYNEQFF. CDR3 bases: TGTGCCAGCAGTCCCCCGTACGGGACTAGCGTTACCTACAATGAGCAGTTCTTC.

CDR3 DNA: TGTGCCAGTGCCGGGGCCTCCTACAATGAGCAGTTCTTC. Residues: CASAGASYNEQFF. V gene TRBV19 combines with J gene TRBJ2-1; D possibly uses TRBD1 or TRBD2 (5 bases each). Germline lookup yields CDR1 LNHDA and CDR2 SQIVND (reference sequence). The V gene lost 8 bases and the J gene lost 0 bases, with 8 bases spanning the gap. The CDR3 contains 13 residues.

This clonotype has at least ten counts. This chain uses TRBV10-3 with TRBJ2-1, with D perhaps TRBD1 (6 bases). Germline assignment: CDR1 ENHRY and CDR2 SYGVKD. This CDR3 has 12 residues. Trimming left V 8 bases short and J 5 bases short, with 10 bases between. DNA of the CDR3: TGTGCCATCCTAAGGGGGAACAATGAGCAGTTCTTC. Translating it yields CAILRGNNEQFF.

The genes are TRBV27 and TRBJ1-6; a possible D gene is TRBD1 (6 bases). The CDR3 totals 15 residues. The germline CDR1 and CDR2 sequences are MNHEY and SMNVEV (reference sequence). The V end lost 3 bases, the J end lost 5 bases, and 11 bases lay between the germline ends. This CDR3 reads CASSFTDRHNSPLHF. The DNA for the CDR3 is TGTGCCAGCAGTTTCACCGACAGGCATAATTCACCCCTCCACTTT.

The chain uses TRBV20-1 and TRBJ2-3; D unclear. The germline V gene has CDR1 DFQATT and CDR2 SNEGSKA (reference sequence). With 2 bases removed from V and 5 bases from J, the gap between germline ends came to 11 bases. The CDR3 consists of 13 residues. CDR3 sequence (DNA): TGCAGTGCTAGACCGCACAGACAAGATACGCAGTATTTT. Translation: CSARPHRQDTQYF.